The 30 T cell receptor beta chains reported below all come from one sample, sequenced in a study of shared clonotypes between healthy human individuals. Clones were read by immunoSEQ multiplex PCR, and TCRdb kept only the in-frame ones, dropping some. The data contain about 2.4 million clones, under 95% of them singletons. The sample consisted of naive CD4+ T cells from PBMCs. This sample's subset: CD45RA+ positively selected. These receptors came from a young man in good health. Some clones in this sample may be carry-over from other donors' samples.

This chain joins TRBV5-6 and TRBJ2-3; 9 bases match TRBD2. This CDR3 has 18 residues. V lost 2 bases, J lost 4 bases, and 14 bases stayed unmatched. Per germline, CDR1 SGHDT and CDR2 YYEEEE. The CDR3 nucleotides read TGTGCCAGCAGCTTTGGGACTAGCCACGAAGGAGGTCCAGATACGCAGTATTTT. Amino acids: CASSFGTSHEGGPDTQYF.

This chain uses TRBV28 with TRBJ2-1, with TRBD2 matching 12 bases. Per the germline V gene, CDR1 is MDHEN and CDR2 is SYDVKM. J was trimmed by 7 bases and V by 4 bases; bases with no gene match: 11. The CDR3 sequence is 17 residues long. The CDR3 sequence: CASSSSQGLAGYNEQFF. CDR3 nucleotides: TGTGCCAGCAGTTCATCTCAGGGACTAGCGGGCTATAATGAGCAGTTCTTC.

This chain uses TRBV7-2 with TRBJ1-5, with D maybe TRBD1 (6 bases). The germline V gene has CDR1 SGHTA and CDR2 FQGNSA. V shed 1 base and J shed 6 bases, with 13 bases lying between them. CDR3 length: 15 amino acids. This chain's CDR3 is CASSLGPGAAQPQHF. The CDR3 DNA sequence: TGTGCCAGCAGCTTAGGCCCAGGGGCAGCTCAGCCCCAGCATTTT.

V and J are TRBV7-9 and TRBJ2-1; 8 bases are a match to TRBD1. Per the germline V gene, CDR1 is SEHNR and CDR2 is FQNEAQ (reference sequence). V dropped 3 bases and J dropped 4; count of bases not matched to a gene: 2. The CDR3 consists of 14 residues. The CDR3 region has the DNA TGTGCCAGCAGCTTTAACAGGGGGTACAATGAGCAGTTCTTC. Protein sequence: CASSFNRGYNEQFF.

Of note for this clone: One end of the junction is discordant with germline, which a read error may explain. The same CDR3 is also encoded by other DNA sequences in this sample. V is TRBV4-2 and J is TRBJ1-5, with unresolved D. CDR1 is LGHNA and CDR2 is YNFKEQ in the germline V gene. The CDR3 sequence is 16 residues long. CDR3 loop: CASSLSGEGTNQPQHF. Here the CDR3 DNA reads TGTGCCAGCAGCCTCTCTGGGGAGGGAACAAATCAGCCCCAGCACTTT.

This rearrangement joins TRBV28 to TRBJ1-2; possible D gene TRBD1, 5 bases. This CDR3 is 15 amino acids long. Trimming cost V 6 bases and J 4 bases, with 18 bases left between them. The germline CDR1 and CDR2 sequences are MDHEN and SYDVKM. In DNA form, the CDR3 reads TGTGCCAGCAGGGCCGGGACGGGCGGCTTCTATGGCTACACCTTC. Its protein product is CASRAGTGGFYGYTF.

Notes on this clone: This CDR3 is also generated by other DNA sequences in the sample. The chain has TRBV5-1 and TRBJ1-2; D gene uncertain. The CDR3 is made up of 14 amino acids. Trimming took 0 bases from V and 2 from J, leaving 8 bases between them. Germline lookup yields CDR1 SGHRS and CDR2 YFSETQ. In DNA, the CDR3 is TGCGCCAGCAGCTTGGTGGCCGGGAACTATGGCTACACCTTC. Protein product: CASSLVAGNYGYTF.

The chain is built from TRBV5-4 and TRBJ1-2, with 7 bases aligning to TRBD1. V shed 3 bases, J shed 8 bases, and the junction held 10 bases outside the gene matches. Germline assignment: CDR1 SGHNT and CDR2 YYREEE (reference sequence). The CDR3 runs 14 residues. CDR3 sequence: CASSSVGSGGGYTF. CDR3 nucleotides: TGTGCCAGCAGCTCGGTCGGGTCAGGGGGGGGCTACACCTTC.

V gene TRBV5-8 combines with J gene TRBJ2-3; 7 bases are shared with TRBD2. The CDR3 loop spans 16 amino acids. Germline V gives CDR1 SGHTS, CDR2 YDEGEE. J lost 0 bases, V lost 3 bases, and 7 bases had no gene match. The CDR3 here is CASSWGTIGSTDTQYF. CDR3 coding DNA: TGTGCCAGCAGCTGGGGGACTATCGGGAGCACAGATACGCAGTATTTT.

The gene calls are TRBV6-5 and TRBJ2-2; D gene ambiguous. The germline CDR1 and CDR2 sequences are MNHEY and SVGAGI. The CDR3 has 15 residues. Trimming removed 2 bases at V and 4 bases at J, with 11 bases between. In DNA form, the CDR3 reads TGTGCCAGCAGTTACGACCCTCGCAGCACCGGGGAGCTGTTTTTT. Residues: CASSYDPRSTGELFF.

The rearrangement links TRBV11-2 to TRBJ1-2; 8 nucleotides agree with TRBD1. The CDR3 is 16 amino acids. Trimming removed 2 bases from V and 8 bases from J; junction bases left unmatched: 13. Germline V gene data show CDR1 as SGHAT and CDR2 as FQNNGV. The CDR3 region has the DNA TGTGCCAGCAGCTTATCTCCAGGGGGCTTACCGGGCGGCTACACCTTC. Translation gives CASSLSPGGLPGGYTF.

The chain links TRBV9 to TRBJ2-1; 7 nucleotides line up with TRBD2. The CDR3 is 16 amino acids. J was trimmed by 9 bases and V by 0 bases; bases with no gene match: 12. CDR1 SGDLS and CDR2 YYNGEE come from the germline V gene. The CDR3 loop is CASSVAGSSGGSEQFF. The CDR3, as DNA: TGTGCCAGCAGCGTAGCTGGGTCTAGCGGCGGTAGTGAGCAGTTCTTC. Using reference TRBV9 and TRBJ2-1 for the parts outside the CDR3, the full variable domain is DSGVTQTPKHLITATGQRVTLRCSPRSGDLSVYWYQQSLDQGLQFLIQYYNGEERAKGNILERFSAQQFPDLHSELNLSSLELGDSALYFCASSVAGSSGGSEQFFGPGTRLTVL.

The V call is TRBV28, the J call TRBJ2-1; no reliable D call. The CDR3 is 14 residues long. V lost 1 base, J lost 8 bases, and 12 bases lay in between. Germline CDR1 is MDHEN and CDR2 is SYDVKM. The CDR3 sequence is CASSLSPLFDEQFF. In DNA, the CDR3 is TGTGCCAGCAGTTTATCCCCCCTCTTCGATGAGCAGTTCTTC.

This chain's CDR3 is CASSSPGSLFFSYEQYF. CDR3 nucleotides: TGTGCCAGCAGTTCCCCCGGGTCCCTTTTTTTCTCCTACGAGCAGTACTTC. The chain combines TRBV28 with TRBJ2-7, with D unclear. In germline, CDR1 is MDHEN, CDR2 SYDVKM. Trimming cost V 4 bases and J 0 bases, with 19 bases left between them. This CDR3 has 17 amino acids.

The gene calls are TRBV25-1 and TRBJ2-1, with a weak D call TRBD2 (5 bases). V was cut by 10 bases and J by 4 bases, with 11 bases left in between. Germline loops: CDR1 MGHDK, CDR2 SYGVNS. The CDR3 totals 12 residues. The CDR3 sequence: CATWSGYNEQFF. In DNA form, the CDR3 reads TGTGCCACCTGGTCGGGGTACAATGAGCAGTTCTTC.

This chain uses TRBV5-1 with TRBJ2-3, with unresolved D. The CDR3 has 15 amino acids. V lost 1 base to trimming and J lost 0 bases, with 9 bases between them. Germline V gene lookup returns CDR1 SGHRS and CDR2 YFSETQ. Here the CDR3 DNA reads TGCGCCAGCAGCTTGACCCGACCTAGCACAGATACGCAGTATTTT. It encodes CASSLTRPSTDTQYF.

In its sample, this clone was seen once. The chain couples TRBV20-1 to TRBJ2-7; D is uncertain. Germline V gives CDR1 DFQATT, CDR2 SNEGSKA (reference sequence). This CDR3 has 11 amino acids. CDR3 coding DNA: TGCAGCCGCGCGAGTCCCTACGAGCAGTACTTC. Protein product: CSRASPYEQYF.

This chain's CDR3 is CASSEVTGTGYNEQFF. CDR3 DNA sequence: TGTGCCAGCAGTGAAGTTACCGGGACAGGGTACAATGAGCAGTTCTTC. This chain uses TRBV6-1 with TRBJ2-1, with 9 bases that match TRBD1. Looked up from germline, CDR1 is MNHNS and CDR2 is SASEGT. This CDR3 has 16 amino acids. With 1 base clipped from V and 4 bases from J, the junction kept 5 bases outside the gene matches.

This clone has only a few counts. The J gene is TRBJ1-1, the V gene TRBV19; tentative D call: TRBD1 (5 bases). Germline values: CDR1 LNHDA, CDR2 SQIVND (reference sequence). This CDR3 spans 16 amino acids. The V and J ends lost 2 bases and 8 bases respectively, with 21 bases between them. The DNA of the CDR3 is TGTGCCAGTAGTATACGGAGGGGAGAGTGGATACAGGAAGCTTTCTTT. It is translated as CASSIRRGEWIQEAFF.

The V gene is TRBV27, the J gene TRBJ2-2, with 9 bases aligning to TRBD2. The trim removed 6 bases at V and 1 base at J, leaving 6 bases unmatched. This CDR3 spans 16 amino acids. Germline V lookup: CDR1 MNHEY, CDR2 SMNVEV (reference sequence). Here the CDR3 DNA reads TGTGCCAGCAGATTTCTACTAGCGGGGAACACCGGGGAGCTGTTTTTT. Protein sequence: CASRFLLAGNTGELFF.

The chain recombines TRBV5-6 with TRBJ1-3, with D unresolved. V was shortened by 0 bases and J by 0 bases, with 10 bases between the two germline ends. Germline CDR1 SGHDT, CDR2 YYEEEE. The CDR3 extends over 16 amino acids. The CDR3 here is CASSLAPSFSGNTIYF. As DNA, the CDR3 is TGTGCCAGCAGCTTGGCCCCCAGCTTCTCTGGAAACACCATATATTTT.

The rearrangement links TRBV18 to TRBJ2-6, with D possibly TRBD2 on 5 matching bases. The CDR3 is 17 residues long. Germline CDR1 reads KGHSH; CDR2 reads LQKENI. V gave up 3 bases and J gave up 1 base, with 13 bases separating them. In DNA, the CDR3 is TGTGCCAGCTCACCTTACCCCGGGGTGTCTGGGGCCAACGTCCTGACTTTC. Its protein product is CASSPYPGVSGANVLTF.

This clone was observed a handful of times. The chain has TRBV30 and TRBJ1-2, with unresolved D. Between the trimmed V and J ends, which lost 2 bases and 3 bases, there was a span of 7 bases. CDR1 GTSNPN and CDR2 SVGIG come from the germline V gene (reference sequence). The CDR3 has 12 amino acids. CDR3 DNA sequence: TGTGCCTGGAGTCCCGCAGACTATGGCTACACCTTC. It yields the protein CAWSPADYGYTF.

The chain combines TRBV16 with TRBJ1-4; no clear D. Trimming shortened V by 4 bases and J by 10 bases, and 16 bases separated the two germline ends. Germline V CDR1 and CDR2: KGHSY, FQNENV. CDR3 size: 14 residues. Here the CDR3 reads CASSLRMANPKLFF. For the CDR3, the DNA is TGTGCCAGCAGCCTCCGGATGGCCAACCCAAAACTGTTTTTT.

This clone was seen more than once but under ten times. CDR3 amino acids: CASSFGQGWYGYTF. The CDR3 DNA reads as TGTGCCAGCAGCTTCGGACAGGGATGGTATGGCTACACCTTC. The gene calls are TRBV7-8 and TRBJ1-2; 8 positions match TRBD1. This CDR3 is built from 14 residues. Germline V gene sequence: CDR1 SGHVS, CDR2 FQNEAQ. V lost 3 bases and J lost 5; bases outside the gene matches: 5.

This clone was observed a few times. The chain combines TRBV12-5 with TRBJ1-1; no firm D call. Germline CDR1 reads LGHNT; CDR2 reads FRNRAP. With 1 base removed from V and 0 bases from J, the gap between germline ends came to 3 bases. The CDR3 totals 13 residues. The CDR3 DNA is TGTGCTAGTGGTTTGGGGGTGAACACTGAAGCTTTCTTT. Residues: CASGLGVNTEAFF.

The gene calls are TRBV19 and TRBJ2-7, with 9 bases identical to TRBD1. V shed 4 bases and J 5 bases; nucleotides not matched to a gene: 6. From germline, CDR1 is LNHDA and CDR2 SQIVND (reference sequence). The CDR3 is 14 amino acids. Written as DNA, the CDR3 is TGTGCCAGTAGTACGACAGGGGGAGAGGACGAGCAGTACTTC. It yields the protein CASSTTGGEDEQYF.

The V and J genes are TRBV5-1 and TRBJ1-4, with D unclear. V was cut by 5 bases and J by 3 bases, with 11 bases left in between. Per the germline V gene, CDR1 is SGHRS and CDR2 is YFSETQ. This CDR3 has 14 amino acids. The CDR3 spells CASRGQSSNEKLFF. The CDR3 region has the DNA TGCGCCAGCAGAGGTCAAAGTTCTAATGAAAAACTGTTTTTT.

The CDR3 spells CASSQVSQGPREQPQHF. CDR3 nucleotides: TGTGCCAGCAGCCAAGTGTCACAGGGGCCAAGGGAACAGCCCCAGCATTTT. The V call is TRBV14, the J call TRBJ1-5, with 7 bases fitting TRBD1. This CDR3 spans 17 amino acids. Germline CDR1 reads SGHDN; CDR2 reads FVKESK. The V segment lost 1 base and the J segment 7 bases; nucleotides outside the gene matches: 13.

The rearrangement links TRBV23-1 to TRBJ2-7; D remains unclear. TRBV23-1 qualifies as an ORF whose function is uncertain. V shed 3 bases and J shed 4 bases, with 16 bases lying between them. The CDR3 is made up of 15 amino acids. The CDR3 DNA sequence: TGCGCCAGCAGTCACCGGACCCCCGAATGGTACGAGCAGTACTTC. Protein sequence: CASSHRTPEWYEQYF.